The rows below give T cell receptor beta chains drawn from one sample of a study of beta chain features in type 1 diabetes. Method: immunoSEQ multiplex PCR; TCRdb's copy keeps in-frame clones and lacks some. The repertoire holds 400,000 to 550,000 clones, with about an eighth as singletons. Sequenced input: naive CD4+ T cells from blood. Receptor source: a woman between 18 and 29 years old in good health. CDR3s leave out the opening cysteine and the closing phenylalanine or tryptophan. Fields, in order: CDR3 protein, J gene, V gene.

ASSLIQNKQGRDTQY	TRBJ2-3	TRBV27
ASSLLAVADTQY	TRBJ2-3	TRBV6-5
ASGTDRGTGTQY	TRBJ2-5	TRBV7-9
ASSLGDRPTEAF	TRBJ1-1	TRBV13
ASSFLTGGRGYNEQF	TRBJ2-1	TRBV5-1
ASSPRLANGELF	TRBJ2-2	TRBV7-8
ASSFPGSYEQY	TRBJ2-7	TRBV7-2
ASTGGSLNPSTDTQY	TRBJ2-3	TRBV7-2
ASSSRDMYGYT	TRBJ1-2	TRBV27
ASSVTGGNTEAF	TRBJ1-1	TRBV25-1
AQTSGPYNEQF	TRBJ2-1	TRBV30
ASRTRGANVLT	TRBJ2-6	TRBV6-5
AITAGNTGELF	TRBJ2-2	TRBV10-3
AWSGQLSGYT	TRBJ1-2	TRBV30
ASSQWTGGLPRSYNEQF	TRBJ2-1	TRBV28
ATSPNNRLAF	TRBJ1-1	TRBV15
ASSSFGGTQY	TRBJ2-5	TRBV7-2
ASSPALVAKGEQF	TRBJ2-1	TRBV7-9
AWRTGGNTGELF	TRBJ2-2	TRBV30
ASSPSLRVGGYT	TRBJ1-2	TRBV14
ASSLSGRITGELF	TRBJ2-2	TRBV23-1
ASSPRGSSYGYT	TRBJ1-2	TRBV2
ASSLYANYGYT	TRBJ1-2	TRBV27
ASSFQAGRETQY	TRBJ2-5	TRBV7-2
ASSLLDEQY	TRBJ2-7	TRBV7-2
ASSQVGSSYNSPLH	TRBJ1-6	TRBV4-3
ASSPDRLRYNEQF	TRBJ2-1	TRBV2
ASSKVPGANEQF	TRBJ2-1	TRBV18
SATSGGPDTQY	TRBJ2-3	TRBV29-1
SGAGNNEQF	TRBJ2-1	TRBV20-1
ASSLSRSGNTIY	TRBJ1-3	TRBV5-1
ASSFTSSYNSPLH	TRBJ1-6	TRBV7-3
ASSLRQGAGQETQY	TRBJ2-5	TRBV9